This TCR beta chain was sequenced for a study of chemoradiotherapy in HPV16-positive cancers. TCRdb keeps only in-frame clones here, not all; method: immunoSEQ multiplex PCR. Counted here are about 33,000 clones, around 86% occurring once; the ten biggest clones make up roughly 2.2%. Notes on the study in general: Better recurrence-free survival went with HPV-responsive T-cell expansion in HPV16-positive patients. Non-HPV-specific T cells did not expand in tumors during treatment, whereas candidate HPV-specific clones and E7-related motifs did.

In germline, CDR1 is LNHDA, CDR2 SQIVND (reference sequence). V lost 10 bases, J lost 2 bases, and 9 bases stayed unmatched. The CDR3 loop spans 14 amino acids. In regard to this clone: Its antigen is not identified.

The chain uses TRBV19 and TRBJ2-7; 9 nucleotides line up with TRBD1. The sequences come from blood, collected from a patient who underwent chemoradiotherapy. The sequence derives from a human donor with HPV-associated anogenital cancer. CDR3 loop: CATSPGQGPYEQYF. The CDR3 region has the DNA TGTGCCACCTCACCGGGACAGGGACCCTACGAGCAGTACTTC.